The 24 T cell receptor beta chains below were found in one sample sequenced in a study of cytomegalovirus exposure and HLA in healthy donors. It was with 60 Vbeta and 13 Jbeta primers that the PCR ran. This table comes from immunoSEQ multiplex PCR, and its TCRdb copy is limited to in-frame clones, with some not included. The table records about 130,000 clones, roughly 80% of them present only once. Sample: PBMCs. These receptor sequences come from a female donor in good health and CMV-seronegative.

The chain employs TRBV30 and TRBJ2-7; 8 bases map to TRBD1. The CDR3 length is 15 residues. V lost 7 bases and J lost 1; bases outside the gene matches: 12. In germline, CDR1 is GTSNPN, CDR2 SVGIG (reference sequence). The CDR3 loop is CAFQRGQDFSYEQYF. In nucleotides, the CDR3 is TGTGCCTTCCAACGGGGACAGGACTTTTCCTACGAGCAGTACTTC. Drawing the rest from reference TRBV30 and TRBJ2-7, the complete variable domain is SQTIHQWPATLVQPVGSPLSLECTVEGTSNPNLYWYRQAAGRGLQLLFYSVGIGQISSEVPQNLSASRPQDRQFILSSKKLLLSDSGFYLCAFQRGQDFSYEQYFGPGTRLTVT.

The V and J genes are TRBV7-2 and TRBJ1-1, with D unresolved. Germline V CDR1 and CDR2: SGHTA, FQGNSA. Trimming removed 3 bases from V and 0 bases from J, with 14 bases in between. The CDR3 is 16 amino acids. CDR3 DNA sequence: TGTGCCAGCAGCTTCTCAGGTTTACCAATGAACACTGAAGCTTTCTTT. Translation: CASSFSGLPMNTEAFF.

The chain uses TRBV5-5 and TRBJ2-3, with 11 bases lining up with TRBD2. V lost 0 bases and J lost 5; bases outside the gene matches: 8. The CDR3 consists of 17 residues. Germline V lookup: CDR1 SGHKS, CDR2 YYEKEE (reference sequence). In nucleotides, the CDR3 is TGTGCCAGCAGCTTGGATCCTCTAGCGGGGGGCCGAGATACGCAGTATTTT. This sequence encodes CASSLDPLAGGRDTQYF. Supplemented by reference TRBV5-5 and TRBJ2-3, the full variable domain reads DAGVTQSPTHLIKTRGQQVTLRCSPISGHKSVSWYQQVLGQGPQFIFQYYEKEERGRGNFPDRFSARQFPNYSSELNVNALLLGDSALYLCASSLDPLAGGRDTQYFGPGTRLTVL.

This chain links TRBV6-5 with TRBJ2-7; possibly TRBD1 for D (6 bases). Trimming pared 2 bases from V and 0 bases from J, leaving 11 bases between. Germline loops: CDR1 MNHEY, CDR2 SVGAGI. CDR3 length: 15 residues. The DNA of the CDR3 is TGTGCCAGCAGTTACGACCAGGGGACCTCCTACGAGCAGTACTTC. Amino acid sequence: CASSYDQGTSYEQYF.

The chain recombines TRBV7-9 with TRBJ1-1, with a tentative D call TRBD1 (6 bases). This CDR3 region has 13 residues. Germline CDR1 and CDR2: SEHNR and FQNEAQ (reference sequence). Trimming took 2 bases from V and 7 from J, leaving 11 bases between them. CDR3 residues: CASSLNRDDEAFF. The CDR3 DNA sequence: TGTGCCAGCAGCTTAAACAGGGACGATGAAGCTTTCTTT.

The CDR3 DNA is TGCGCCAGCAGCTTGGGGGGGACAGGGGTCGGCACAGATACGCAGTATTTT. This encodes CASSLGGTGVGTDTQYF. This rearrangement joins TRBV5-1 to TRBJ2-3; 10 bases align to TRBD1. The V and J ends lost 0 bases and 1 base, in that order; junction bases with no gene match: 5. Germline loops: CDR1 SGHRS, CDR2 YFSETQ. The CDR3 totals 17 residues.

This rearrangement joins TRBV11-1 to TRBJ2-2, with 7 nucleotides matching TRBD2. This CDR3 has 16 amino acids. Trimming took 4 bases from V and 6 from J; bases not matched to a gene: 11. The germline CDR1 and CDR2 sequences are SGHAT and FQDESV (reference sequence). Here the CDR3 reads CASSWGGASIAGELFF. The CDR3 DNA reads as TGTGCCAGCAGCTGGGGAGGGGCAAGCATCGCCGGGGAGCTGTTTTTT.

The chain couples TRBV30 to TRBJ1-5; D is unresolved. V was trimmed by 5 bases and J by 1 base, leaving 12 bases between them. The CDR3 totals 14 residues. Germline CDR1 reads GTSNPN; CDR2 reads SVGIG (reference sequence). The CDR3 region is CAWSEVGSNQPQHF. In DNA form, the CDR3 reads TGTGCCTGGTCGGAGGTAGGAAGCAATCAGCCCCAGCATTTT.

Details on this clone: Other nucleotide sequences in the sample specify the same CDR3. The J gene is TRBJ2-5, the V gene TRBV6-1; D ambiguous. Germline CDR1 reads MNHNS; CDR2 reads SASEGT. CDR3 length equals 15 residues. Trimming shortened V by 5 bases and J by 10 bases, and 23 bases separated the two germline ends. Here the CDR3 DNA reads TGTGCCAGCAGTAAGGAAACCCAAACTAAACGGATCCAGTACTTC. This sequence encodes CASSKETQTKRIQYF.

The chain combines TRBV7-6 with TRBJ1-4; no reliable D call. CDR1 is SGHVS and CDR2 is FNYEAQ in the germline V gene. Between the trimmed V and J ends, which lost 0 bases and 5 bases, there was a span of 16 bases. The CDR3 contains 17 residues. In nucleotides, the CDR3 is TGTGCCAGCAGCTTAGCTCCCGTACGAACTCGGAATGAAAAACTGTTTTTT. Translation gives CASSLAPVRTRNEKLFF. The whole variable domain, remainder taken from reference TRBV7-6 and TRBJ1-4, is GAGVSQSPRYKVTKRGQDVALRCDPISGHVSLYWYRQALGQGPEFLTYFNYEAQQDKSGLPNDRFSAERPEGSISTLTIQRTEQRDSAMYRCASSLAPVRTRNEKLFFGSGTQLSVL.

The chain carries TRBV5-4 and TRBJ2-5, with unresolved D. Germline V gene sequence: CDR1 SGHNT, CDR2 YYREEE (reference sequence). The CDR3 has 11 residues. The V gene lost 2 bases and the J gene lost 5 bases, with 4 bases spanning the gap. The CDR3 bases are TGTGCCAGCAGCTTCCTGGAGACCCAGTACTTC. Translated: CASSFLETQYF.

The chain uses TRBV5-1 and TRBJ1-4; TRBD1 aligns across 10 bases. Germline CDR1 SGHRS, CDR2 YFSETQ. The trim removed 2 bases at V and 5 bases at J, leaving 9 bases unmatched. This CDR3 comprises 17 residues. The CDR3 loop reads CASSLRDRGNLNEKLFF. Here the CDR3 DNA reads TGCGCCAGCAGCTTACGGGACAGGGGCAACTTAAATGAAAAACTGTTTTTT.

This clone occurred a few times. V and J are TRBV27 and TRBJ2-2; the D gene is possibly TRBD1 (6 bases). The CDR3 consists of 14 residues. Germline values: CDR1 MNHEY, CDR2 SMNVEV (reference sequence). Trimming stripped 2 bases from V and 3 bases from J, with 7 bases between. Written as DNA, the CDR3 is TGTGCCAGCAGTTTAAGGACAGACACCGGGGAGCTGTTTTTT. The encoded protein is CASSLRTDTGELFF.

The chain recombines TRBV7-8 with TRBJ2-5; 12 nucleotides agree with TRBD2. The V gene's germline CDR1 is SGHVS and CDR2 FQNEAQ. With 0 bases clipped from V and 4 bases from J, the junction kept 6 bases outside the gene matches. This CDR3 region has 17 residues. As DNA, the CDR3 is TGTGCCAGCAGCTTAGCGCTTCTAGCGGGGGGGGGAGAGACCCAGTACTTC. This codes for CASSLALLAGGGETQYF. The full variable domain, its missing parts supplied by reference TRBV7-8 and TRBJ2-5, is GAGVSQSPRYKVAKRGQDVALRCDPISGHVSLFWYQQALGQGPEFLTYFQNEAQLDKSGLPSDRFFAERPEGSVSTLKIQRTQQEDSAVYLCASSLALLAGGGETQYFGPGTRLLVL.

The chain is built from TRBV5-1 and TRBJ2-5, with D perhaps matching TRBD1 (6 bases). V lost 5 bases, J lost 0 bases, and 11 bases lay in between. Per germline, CDR1 SGHRS and CDR2 YFSETQ. The CDR3 consists of 14 residues. CDR3 amino acids: CASRRDRHQETQYF. CDR3 nucleotides: TGCGCCAGCAGGCGCGACAGGCACCAAGAGACCCAGTACTTC.

This rearrangement joins TRBV2 to TRBJ2-7; 9 bases match TRBD2. This CDR3 is 14 amino acids long. V shed 7 bases, J shed 5 bases, and the junction held 9 bases outside the gene matches. The germline V gene encodes CDR1 SNHLY and CDR2 FYNNEI. CDR3 DNA sequence: TGTGCCAGCAATCCGGCGGGAGGGCCCCACGAGCAGTACTTC. It codes for CASNPAGGPHEQYF.

This clone has a handful of counts. The chain uses TRBV4-2 and TRBJ2-3; 12 bases are shared with TRBD2. Trimming cost V 0 bases and J 4 bases; bases outside gene matches: 8. Per germline, CDR1 LGHNA and CDR2 YNFKEQ. The CDR3 is 18 residues long. CDR3 in amino acids: CASSQDLASGGVADTQYF. CDR3 bases: TGTGCCAGCAGCCAAGATCTGGCTAGCGGGGGGGTCGCAGATACGCAGTATTTT.

This clone has just a few counts. The chain joins TRBV6-5 to TRBJ1-2, with 7 bases aligning to TRBD1. In germline, CDR1 is MNHEY, CDR2 SVGAGI. V lost 6 bases and J lost 6; bases outside the gene matches: 7. The CDR3 is made up of 13 amino acids. The CDR3 DNA sequence: TGTGCCAGCAGCGTACAGGGGTACAATGGCTACACCTTC. Translated: CASSVQGYNGYTF.

The V call is TRBV2, the J call TRBJ2-5; TRBD1 is a possible D gene (6 bases). CDR1 and CDR2 (germline): SNHLY, FYNNEI. With 3 bases removed from V and 2 bases from J, the gap between germline ends came to 10 bases. The CDR3 sequence is 14 residues long. The CDR3 coding sequence is TGTGCCAGCAGTGACCAGGGACAACAAGAGACCCAGTACTTC. Protein: CASSDQGQQETQYF.

CDR3 nucleotides: TGTGCCAGCAGCCCCCGACAGAGCTCCTACAATGAGCAGTTCTTC. Protein product: CASSPRQSSYNEQFF. The chain joins TRBV9 to TRBJ2-1; a possible D gene is TRBD1 (5 bases). Germline V gives CDR1 SGDLS, CDR2 YYNGEE. The CDR3 has 15 amino acids. Deletions cut 4 bases from V and 0 bases from J, with 11 bases between.

The rearrangement links TRBV9 to TRBJ2-1; 10 positions agree with TRBD2. After removal of 1 base from V and 5 bases from J, the junction contained 6 bases not matched to a gene. Germline-derived CDR1 and CDR2 are SGDLS and YYNGEE. The CDR3 spans 16 residues. In nucleotides, the CDR3 is TGTGCCAGCAGCGTAATGCGGCTAGCGGGAGACAATGAGCAGTTCTTC. Amino acid sequence: CASSVMRLAGDNEQFF.

The rearrangement uses TRBV30 and TRBJ2-2, with 9 bases aligning to TRBD1. In germline, CDR1 is GTSNPN, CDR2 SVGIG (reference sequence). The CDR3 has 16 residues. V lost 4 bases, J lost 1 base, and 7 bases stayed unmatched. In DNA form, the CDR3 reads TGTGCCTGGACCGTGGGACAGGGAATGAACACCGGGGAGCTGTTTTTT. Amino acids: CAWTVGQGMNTGELFF.

With regard to this clone: One end of the junction fails to match germline, which may point to a read error. V gene TRBV7-9 combines with J gene TRBJ2-5; possibly TRBD2 for D (7 bases). CDR1 is SEHNR, CDR2 FQNEAQ, per germline (reference sequence). The CDR3 sequence is 12 residues long. The CDR3 DNA reads as TGTTCCAGCAGCTTAGGGGGGGGGACCCAGTACTTC. This sequence encodes CSSSLGGGTQYF.

The chain has TRBV30 and TRBJ1-5, with 12 positions matching TRBD1. Trimming took 5 bases from V and 7 from J; bases not matched to a gene: 6. Germline V CDR1 and CDR2: GTSNPN, SVGIG (reference sequence). This CDR3 has 14 amino acids. The CDR3 DNA sequence: TGTGCCTGGTCCCGGGACAGGGGGCCACAGCCCCAGCATTTT. Protein sequence: CAWSRDRGPQPQHF.